The T cell receptor (beta chain) under discussion was sequenced for a study of memory B cells and T cells in multiple sclerosis. Sequenced by immunoSEQ multiplex PCR; TCRdb stores in-frame clones only, minus some. The repertoire has roughly 12,000 clones, 70% to 90% of them found once; the top ten carry over 2.5%. A single count supports this clone. The antigen is unknown. Study results and caveats: Normalization was needed because clone-set size differences affected shared clonotype counts.

CFSE-dim autoproliferating and CFSE-high non-proliferating T cells from unstimulated culture were sequenced separately. Pooled replicate wells came from 50 million to 60 million CFSE-labeled PBMCs cultured less than nine days without stimulus. The PBMCs received 0.45 to 0.6 uM CFSE and serum-free culture with no added stimuli. The V end was cut by 2 bases, the J end by 2 bases, with 4 bases between. Germline CDR1 reads SNHLY; CDR2 reads FYNNEI. This CDR3 is built from 12 residues. The rearrangement links TRBV2 to TRBJ2-7; no firm D call. The receptor comes from a human donor with multiple sclerosis. Sequencing was performed on PBMCs from blood kept in culture. The CDR3 protein is CASSELAYEQYF. As DNA, the CDR3 is TGTGCCAGCAGTGAACTAGCCTACGAGCAGTACTTC. The complete variable domain, with remaining parts taken from reference TRBV2 and TRBJ2-7, reads EPEVTQTPSHQVTQMGQEVILRCVPISNHLYFYWYRQILGQKVEFLVSFYNNEISEKSEIFDDQFSVERPDGSNFTLKIRSTKLEDSAMYFCASSELAYEQYFGPGTRLTVT.